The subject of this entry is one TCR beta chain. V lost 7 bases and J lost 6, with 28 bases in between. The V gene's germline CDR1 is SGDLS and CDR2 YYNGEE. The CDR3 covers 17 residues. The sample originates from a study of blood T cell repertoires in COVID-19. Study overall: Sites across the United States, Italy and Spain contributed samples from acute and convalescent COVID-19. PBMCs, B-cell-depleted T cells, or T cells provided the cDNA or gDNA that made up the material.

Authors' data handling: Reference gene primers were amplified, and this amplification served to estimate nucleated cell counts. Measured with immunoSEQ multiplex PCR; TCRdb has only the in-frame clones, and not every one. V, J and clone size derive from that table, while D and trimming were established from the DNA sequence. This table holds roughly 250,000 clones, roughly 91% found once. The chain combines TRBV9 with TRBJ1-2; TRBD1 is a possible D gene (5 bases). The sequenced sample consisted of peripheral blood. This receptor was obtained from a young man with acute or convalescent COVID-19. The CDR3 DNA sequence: TGTGCCAGCTTCAACCCCGTAGGGGTTTCCTTCGGAGATGGCTACACCTTC. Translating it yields CASFNPVGVSFGDGYTF.